Here is one T cell receptor beta chain with its context. The antigen is unknown. Profiled with immunoSEQ multiplex PCR; TCRdb holds only in-frame clones, not every one. The sample shows around 14,000 clones, around 72% of them seen only once. The record originates from a study of vaccination effects on CD4 cells after COVID-19. Study-level results: Sampling in the study covered few convalescent patients and included no early post-infection timepoints.

CDR3 length: 13 amino acids. The germline V gene encodes CDR1 LNHDA and CDR2 SQIVND (reference sequence). V was pared by 6 bases and J by 3 bases, with 4 bases of the junction left unmatched. Before sequencing, viral peptide pools were used by the ViraFEST assay to expand antigen-specific CD4+ T cells. Investigators separated out CD4+ T cells once approximately 11 days of culture had passed. The vaccine given was either BNT162b2 or mRNA-1273, in two doses. Neither prior SARS-CoV-2 infection nor positive nucleocapsid antibodies were present in the vaccine recipients. With 8.5 to 10 ug/ml peptides and about 9.7 IU/ml IL-2, approximately 2.2 million PBMC per well were cultured. A half-medium replacement with IL-2 medium was carried out on days 3 and 7.

The clonotype was recovered from a human donor who received a COVID-19 vaccine. The gene calls are TRBV19 and TRBJ2-5; TRBD1 matches at 7 bases. Sequenced here: CD4+ T cells from PBMCs cultured with SARS-CoV-2 spike peptides, sampled after COVID-19 vaccination. CDR3 sequence (DNA): TGTGCCAGTAGGCATACAGGGGAAGAGACCCAGTACTTC. It encodes CASRHTGEETQYF.